By proportion, the clone carrying this T cell receptor (beta chain) is medium-sized (0.01 to 0.1%). This sample was taken from a study of T-cell reconstitution after alpha-beta-depleted transplantation in children. The CDR3 length is 11 residues. Germline V gene lookup returns CDR1 SQVTM and CDR2 ANQGSEA. V shed 7 bases and J 6 bases; nucleotides not matched to a gene: 1. A TCRbeta library incorporating unique molecular identifiers was prepared. TCRdb used MiXCR to reprocess the PCR reads, holding one entry per CDR3 protein. The sample includes 5,000 to 7,500 distinct CDR3 sequences, about 10% of them seen just once.

This sequence joins TRBV29-1 and TRBJ2-7; 12 bases are a match to TRBD1. This material consisted of PBMCs, mostly from graft donor cells, taken 180 days after TCRalphabeta/CD19-depleted stem cell transplant. This clonotype was sampled from a child less than two years old who had a stem cell transplant for acute myeloid leukemia, so the T cells may come from the graft donor. This CDR3 is CSGDRGREQYF. The CDR3 nucleotides are TGCAGCGGGGACAGGGGGCGCGAGCAGTACTTC.